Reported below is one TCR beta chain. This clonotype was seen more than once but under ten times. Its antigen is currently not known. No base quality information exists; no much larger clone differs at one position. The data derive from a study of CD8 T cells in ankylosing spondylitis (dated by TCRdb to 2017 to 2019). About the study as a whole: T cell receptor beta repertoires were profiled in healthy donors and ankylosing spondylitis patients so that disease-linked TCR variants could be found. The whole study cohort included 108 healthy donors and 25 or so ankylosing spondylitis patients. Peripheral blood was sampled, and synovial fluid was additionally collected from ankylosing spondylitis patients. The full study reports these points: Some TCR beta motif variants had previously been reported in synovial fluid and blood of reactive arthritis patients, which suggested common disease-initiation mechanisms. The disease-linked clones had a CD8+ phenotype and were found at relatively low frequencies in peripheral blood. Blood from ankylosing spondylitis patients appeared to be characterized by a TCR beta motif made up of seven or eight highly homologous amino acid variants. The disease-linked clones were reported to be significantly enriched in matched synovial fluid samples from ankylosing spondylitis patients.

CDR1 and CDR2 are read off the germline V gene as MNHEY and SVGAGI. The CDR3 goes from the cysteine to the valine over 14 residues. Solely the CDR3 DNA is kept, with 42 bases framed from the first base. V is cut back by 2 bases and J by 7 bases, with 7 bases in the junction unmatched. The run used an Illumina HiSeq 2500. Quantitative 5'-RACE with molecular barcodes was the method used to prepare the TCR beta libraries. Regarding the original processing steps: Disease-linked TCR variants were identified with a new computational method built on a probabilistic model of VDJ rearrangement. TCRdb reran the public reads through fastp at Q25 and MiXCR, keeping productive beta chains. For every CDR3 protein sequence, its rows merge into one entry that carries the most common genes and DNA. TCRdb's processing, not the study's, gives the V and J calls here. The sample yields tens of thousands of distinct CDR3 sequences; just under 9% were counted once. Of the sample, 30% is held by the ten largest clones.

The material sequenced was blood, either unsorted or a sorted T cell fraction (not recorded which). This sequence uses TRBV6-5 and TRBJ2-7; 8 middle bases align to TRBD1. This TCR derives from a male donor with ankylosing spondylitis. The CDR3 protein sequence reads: CASSYQGAWGEQYV. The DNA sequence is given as TGTGCCAGCAGTTACCAGGGGGCATGGGGTGAGCAGTACGTC.